These 29 T cell receptor beta chains were all obtained from the same sample, sequenced in a study of shared clonotypes between healthy human individuals (dated by TCRdb to the early 2020s). Receptors were amplified or captured by the immunoSEQ multiplex PCR assay. TCRdb carries this immuneACCESS record with in-frame sequences only. Its versions omit some clonotypes, under half of them owing to an unresolved V gene in the studies checked, with the rest unexplained. Present in this sample are about 1 million clones, 60% to 80% of which were seen just once. The ten largest make up approximately 1.5% of the sample. The sample taken for sequencing was memory CD4+ T cells sorted from blood. Taken with the paper, the label for cell subset or site translates to: CD45RA-negative fraction. These receptors all come from a man aged 18 to 35 in good health.

This clone turned up a few times. This chain connects TRBV19 to TRBJ1-4, with TRBD1 as a possible D gene (6 bases). The CDR3 sequence is 15 residues long. Germline CDR1 LNHDA, CDR2 SQIVND (reference sequence). V was cut by 7 bases and J by 12 bases, with 24 bases left in between. CDR3 amino acids: CASKRGTGSREELFF. The CDR3 DNA sequence: TGTGCCAGTAAACGGGGTACAGGGTCTAGAGAAGAACTGTTTTTT.

The J gene is TRBJ1-3, the V gene TRBV9, with D unresolved. The CDR3 contains 15 residues. CDR1 SGDLS and CDR2 YYNGEE come from the germline V gene. V was pared by 0 bases and J by 0 bases, with 7 bases between. CDR3 nucleotides: TGTGCCAGCAGCGTAGGGGCAGTCTCTGGAAACACCATATATTTT. It yields the protein CASSVGAVSGNTIYF.

In nucleotides, the CDR3 is TGTGCCACCAGCCCCCTGCAGGGTTCGGCGTTTGGTAATGAAAAACTGTTTTTT. Amino acid sequence: CATSPLQGSAFGNEKLFF. The rearrangement uses TRBV15 and TRBJ1-4; the D gene is possibly TRBD1 (5 bases). CDR1 and CDR2 from the germline V gene are LNHNV and YYDKDF (reference sequence). The CDR3 length is 18 residues. Trimming pared 5 bases from V and 4 bases from J, leaving 23 bases between.

To note about this clone: Other DNA sequences in this sample translate to the same CDR3. The chain couples TRBV5-4 to TRBJ2-7; 8 nucleotides match TRBD2. From germline, CDR1 is SGHNT and CDR2 YYREEE (reference sequence). The J segment lost 4 bases and the V segment lost 4 bases, leaving 7 bases of the junction unmatched. CDR3 length: 14 residues. The CDR3 spells CASSHPGTSYEQYF. CDR3 coding DNA: TGTGCCAGCAGCCACCCCGGGACTAGTTACGAGCAGTACTTC.

The chain recombines TRBV18 with TRBJ2-3; D gene uncertain. Germline V gene sequence: CDR1 KGHSH, CDR2 LQKENI. CDR3 length: 13 residues. The V end was cut by 6 bases, the J end by 4 bases, with 11 bases between. The CDR3 DNA reads TGTGCCAGCTCGAGAGCCTTGGCAGATACGCAGTATTTT. Its translation is CASSRALADTQYF.

This clone showed up many times. This chain uses TRBV30 with TRBJ2-7; tentative D call: TRBD1 (6 bases). Per germline, CDR1 GTSNPN and CDR2 SVGIG (reference sequence). Between the trimmed V and J ends, which lost 3 bases and 4 bases, there was a span of 10 bases. CDR3 length equals 12 residues. The CDR3, as DNA: TGTGCCTGGAGCCGGACAGTTTACGAGCAGTACTTC. It encodes CAWSRTVYEQYF.

V is TRBV18 and J is TRBJ1-3; D is undetermined. This CDR3 spans 14 amino acids. Germline-derived CDR1 and CDR2 are KGHSH and LQKENI. V was clipped by 5 bases and J by 2 bases, with 10 bases between them. The CDR3, as DNA: TGTGCCAGCTCATCTACAGAGACTGGAAACACCATATATTTT. Translating gives CASSSTETGNTIYF.

A single count supports this clone. In nucleotides, the CDR3 is TGTGCCAGCACCCTGGGACATCGTCCTTCACCCCTCCACTTT. It specifies CASTLGHRPSPLHF. This rearrangement joins TRBV6-5 to TRBJ1-6; D perhaps matches TRBD1 (6 bases). Looked up from germline, CDR1 is MNHEY and CDR2 is SVGAGI. CDR3 length: 14 amino acids. V gave up 7 bases and J gave up 9 bases, with 16 bases separating them.

The chain joins TRBV5-1 to TRBJ2-7; D is perhaps TRBD1 (6 bases). Germline CDR1 and CDR2: SGHRS and YFSETQ. The CDR3 has 14 amino acids. V dropped 1 base and J dropped 2 bases, with 10 bases sitting between them. CDR3 DNA: TGCGCCAGCAGCTTGACAGGGTGGACCTACGAGCAGTACTTC. Translated, it gives CASSLTGWTYEQYF.

Note on this clone: Distinct nucleotide sequences in the sample also encode this CDR3. The V call is TRBV5-1, the J call TRBJ1-2; D not resolved. CDR1 SGHRS and CDR2 YFSETQ come from the germline V gene. This CDR3 contains 13 residues. The V gene lost 3 bases and the J gene lost 3 bases, with 9 bases spanning the gap. CDR3 coding DNA: TGCGCCAGCAGCTCCGCGGGCGACTATGGCTACACCTTC. Translation gives CASSSAGDYGYTF. The complete variable domain, with remaining parts taken from reference TRBV5-1 and TRBJ1-2, reads KAGVTQTPRYLIKTRGQQVTLSCSPISGHRSVSWYQQTPGQGLQFLFEYFSETQRNKGNFPGRFSGRQFSNSRSEMNVSTLELGDSALYLCASSSAGDYGYTFGSGTRLTVV.

V usage is TRBV5-1 and J usage is TRBJ2-5; 10 bases fit TRBD1. The trim removed 0 bases at V and 5 bases at J, leaving 7 bases unmatched. The CDR3 is made up of 16 amino acids. Germline CDR1 is SGHRS and CDR2 is YFSETQ. The CDR3 is CASSLGGTGERETQYF. In nucleotides, the CDR3 is TGCGCCAGCAGCTTGGGAGGGACAGGGGAACGGGAGACCCAGTACTTC.

CDR3 in amino acids: CASSVTGTTSTDTQYF. CDR3 coding DNA: TGTGCCAGCAGCGTCACCGGGACCACGAGCACAGATACGCAGTATTTT. This chain joins TRBV7-3 and TRBJ2-3; D assignment may be TRBD1 or TRBD2 (5 bases each). V was clipped by 5 bases and J by 0 bases, with 15 bases between them. The V gene's germline CDR1 is SGHTA and CDR2 FQGTGA. There are 16 residues in the CDR3. Supplemented by reference TRBV7-3 and TRBJ2-3, the full variable domain reads GAGVSQTPSNKVTEKGKYVELRCDPISGHTALYWYRQSLGQGPEFLIYFQGTGAADDSGLPNDRFFAVRPEGSVSTLKIQRTERGDSAVYLCASSVTGTTSTDTQYFGPGTRLTVL.

Notes on this clone: The identical CDR3 is also encoded by other nucleotide sequences in the sample. The chain joins TRBV7-2 to TRBJ2-7; 7 bases map to TRBD1. The V gene's germline CDR1 is SGHTA and CDR2 FQGNSA. With 5 bases clipped from V and 7 bases from J, the junction kept 8 bases outside the gene matches. CDR3 length equals 13 residues. The CDR3 sequence: CASSLGTVGEQYF. The CDR3, as DNA: TGTGCCAGCAGCCTGGGGACAGTCGGTGAGCAGTACTTC. The whole variable domain, filled in from reference TRBV7-2 and TRBJ2-7, reads GAGVSQSPSNKVTEKGKDVELRCDPISGHTALYWYRQSLGQGLEFLIYFQGNSAPDKSGLPSDRFSAERTGGSVSTLTIQRTQQEDSAVYLCASSLGTVGEQYFGPGTRLTVT.

This chain uses TRBV30 with TRBJ2-5; 10 bases are shared with TRBD2. The end of the DNA is better explained by TRBJ2-7, so the J call may be wrong. The CDR3 covers 14 residues. Per the germline V gene, CDR1 is GTSNPN and CDR2 is SVGIG (reference sequence). The DNA of the CDR3 is TGTGCCTGGAGTGGTACTAGCGGGAACTACGAGCAGTACTTC. Protein: CAWSGTSGNYEQYF.

The chain combines TRBV18 with TRBJ1-2; D is perhaps TRBD1 (5 bases). V was trimmed by 2 bases and J by 7 bases, leaving 14 bases between them. This CDR3 is 14 amino acids long. The germline V gene has CDR1 KGHSH and CDR2 LQKENI. DNA of the CDR3: TGTGCCAGCTCACCAGCCCAGGGAGGGAGTGGCTACACCTTC. Translation: CASSPAQGGSGYTF.

The chain employs TRBV7-2 and TRBJ2-1, with 12 bases matching TRBD2. The V and J ends lost 5 bases and 9 bases, in that order; junction bases with no gene match: 11. CDR1 and CDR2 (germline): SGHTA, FQGNSA. The CDR3 is 16 amino acids. The CDR3 is CASSPPGLAGSGEQFF. Here the CDR3 DNA reads TGTGCCAGCAGCCCCCCGGGACTAGCGGGCTCGGGTGAGCAGTTCTTC. The variable domain in full, with the rest retrieved from reference TRBV7-2 and TRBJ2-1, is GAGVSQSPSNKVTEKGKDVELRCDPISGHTALYWYRQSLGQGLEFLIYFQGNSAPDKSGLPSDRFSAERTGGSVSTLTIQRTQQEDSAVYLCASSPPGLAGSGEQFFGPGTRLTVL.

The J gene is TRBJ2-7, the V gene TRBV19, with a tentative D call TRBD2 (6 bases). The CDR3 consists of 15 residues. Germline V lookup: CDR1 LNHDA, CDR2 SQIVND (reference sequence). Trimming stripped 4 bases from V and 0 bases from J, with 13 bases between. The CDR3 protein is CASSNTGGISYEQYF. CDR3 sequence (DNA): TGTGCCAGTAGTAACACCGGGGGTATCTCCTACGAGCAGTACTTC.

The V and J genes are TRBV5-1 and TRBJ2-4; the match to TRBD2 covers 9 bases. With V trimmed by 1 base and J by 8 bases, 10 bases remained unmatched. The CDR3 is made up of 16 amino acids. Germline V gene data show CDR1 as SGHRS and CDR2 as YFSETQ. The CDR3 DNA reads TGCGCCAGCAGCTTGCAGTCTAGCGGGAAAAGGGACATTCAGTACTTC. Its translation is CASSLQSSGKRDIQYF.

The rearrangement links TRBV10-3 to TRBJ2-1, with 8 bases fitting TRBD1. The CDR3 has 14 amino acids. Trimming took 7 bases from V and 8 from J; bases not matched to a gene: 10. Germline lookup yields CDR1 ENHRY and CDR2 SYGVKD. CDR3 in amino acids: CAIKQQGAGDEQFF. The CDR3 DNA follows: TGTGCCATCAAACAGCAGGGGGCGGGCGATGAGCAGTTCTTC.

The rearrangement links TRBV28 to TRBJ1-2; the D is unclear. This CDR3 has 14 amino acids. CDR1 is MDHEN and CDR2 is SYDVKM in the germline V gene. V was clipped by 2 bases and J by 1 base, with 8 bases between them. The CDR3 bases are TGTGCCAGCAGTTTAGGTGGGGTTAACTATGGCTACACCTTC. Translating gives CASSLGGVNYGYTF.

This sequence joins TRBV10-3 and TRBJ1-2; D gene unclear. CDR1 is ENHRY and CDR2 is SYGVKD in the germline V gene. V was shortened by 3 bases and J by 1 base, with 9 bases between the two germline ends. The CDR3 covers 14 residues. This CDR3 reads CAISDSGDNYGYTF. The CDR3 region has the DNA TGTGCCATCAGTGATTCAGGAGATAACTATGGCTACACCTTC.

The chain couples TRBV7-9 to TRBJ2-4; 9 bases are shared with TRBD1. Germline assignment: CDR1 SEHNR and CDR2 FQNEAQ (reference sequence). The junction had 9 bases not matched to a gene; V was cut back by 2 bases and J by 1 base. The CDR3 runs to 18 residues. DNA of the CDR3: TGTGCCAGCAGCTTAACAGGGGGCGGACAAGGTGCCAAAAACATTCAGTACTTC. Its protein product is CASSLTGGGQGAKNIQYF.

The chain joins TRBV7-2 to TRBJ2-7, with D possibly TRBD1 on 5 matching bases. CDR1 is SGHTA, CDR2 FQGNSA, per germline. V was cut by 4 bases and J by 2 bases, with 9 bases left in between. This CDR3 has 13 amino acids. The CDR3 spells CASSWQGTYEQYF. The CDR3 DNA reads TGTGCCAGCAGCTGGCAGGGCACCTACGAGCAGTACTTC. Filled out from reference TRBV7-2 and TRBJ2-7, the complete variable domain reads GAGVSQSPSNKVTEKGKDVELRCDPISGHTALYWYRQSLGQGLEFLIYFQGNSAPDKSGLPSDRFSAERTGGSVSTLTIQRTQQEDSAVYLCASSWQGTYEQYFGPGTRLTVT.

Only one count was recorded for this clone. This chain uses TRBV2 with TRBJ1-4; 7 nucleotides agree with TRBD1. Germline CDR1 SNHLY, CDR2 FYNNEI. V dropped 1 base and J dropped 7; count of bases not matched to a gene: 6. CDR3 length: 15 amino acids. The CDR3 sequence is CASSEEQGSREKLFF. Written as DNA, the CDR3 is TGTGCCAGCAGTGAAGAACAGGGGAGTCGTGAAAAACTGTTTTTT.

This rearrangement joins TRBV19 to TRBJ1-5, with TRBD1 matching over 8 bases. Germline V gene data show CDR1 as LNHDA and CDR2 as SQIVND (reference sequence). The CDR3 has 14 amino acids. V was pared by 7 bases and J by 3 bases, with 5 bases of the junction left unmatched. CDR3 sequence reads: CASIGGQVNQPQHF. In DNA form, the CDR3 reads TGTGCCAGTATTGGGGGACAGGTCAATCAGCCCCAGCATTTT.

This chain links TRBV6-5 with TRBJ1-5, with TRBD1 identical over 8 bases. The germline V gene encodes CDR1 MNHEY and CDR2 SVGAGI. V gave up 6 bases and J gave up 6 bases; unmatched junction bases: 7. The CDR3 spans 14 residues. CDR3 DNA: TGTGCCAGCAGCATGGACAGGGTCGGTCAGCCCCAGCATTTT. Translating it yields CASSMDRVGQPQHF.

The chain recombines TRBV6-6 with TRBJ1-1; 7 bases are a match to TRBD1. V dropped 5 bases and J dropped 0; count of bases not matched to a gene: 3. The CDR3 is made up of 14 amino acids. Per the germline V gene, CDR1 is MNHNY and CDR2 is SVGAGI (reference sequence). CDR3 bases: TGTGCCAGCAGTCCGGGACAGCTGAACACTGAAGCTTTCTTT. Its translation is CASSPGQLNTEAFF.

The rearrangement uses TRBV7-2 and TRBJ2-1; D call uncertain. The V end was cut by 1 base, the J end by 2 bases, with 9 bases between. Germline V gives CDR1 SGHTA, CDR2 FQGNSA. The CDR3 has 15 residues. Written as DNA, the CDR3 is TGTGCCAGCAGCTTAGGGCGCCCGACCTACAATGAGCAGTTCTTC. Protein sequence: CASSLGRPTYNEQFF.

At least ten counts were recorded for this clone. Other nucleotide sequences from this sample produce the same CDR3. The chain combines TRBV30 with TRBJ2-2; 11 nucleotides agree with TRBD2. The CDR3 loop spans 15 amino acids. The V gene's germline CDR1 is GTSNPN and CDR2 SVGIG (reference sequence). J was trimmed by 5 bases and V by 2 bases; bases with no gene match: 4. The CDR3 DNA sequence: TGTGCCTGGAGTCGTTTAGCGGGGGGGACCGGGGAGCTGTTTTTT. Translation gives CAWSRLAGGTGELFF.